The 25 T cell receptor beta chains presented below share a single source sample, sequenced in a study of cytomegalovirus exposure and HLA in healthy donors. It was with 60 Vbeta and 13 Jbeta primers that the PCR ran. Assay: immunoSEQ multiplex PCR; the TCRdb copy retains only in-frame clones and omits some. Its table lists roughly 100,000 clones. The sequencing input was PBMCs. The receptors shown here come from a man aged 50-59 years in good health and CMV-seronegative.

The chain carries TRBV5-4 and TRBJ2-7, with 9 nucleotides matching TRBD2. The CDR3 has 14 residues. V shed 4 bases, J shed 3 bases, and the junction held 5 bases outside the gene matches. Looked up from germline, CDR1 is SGHNT and CDR2 is YYREEE (reference sequence). The CDR3 sequence is CASSRTSEIYEQYF. CDR3 nucleotides: TGTGCCAGCAGCCGGACTAGCGAGATCTACGAGCAGTACTTC.

V gene TRBV4-2 combines with J gene TRBJ2-5; maybe TRBD1 (6 bases). Germline CDR1 LGHNA, CDR2 YNFKEQ. CDR3 size: 13 residues. Deletions cut 4 bases from V and 5 bases from J, with 11 bases between. CDR3 coding DNA: TGTGCCAGCAGCCTGGACAGATGGGAGACCCAGTACTTC. Encoded protein: CASSLDRWETQYF.

This sequence joins TRBV10-3 and TRBJ1-5; no definite D call. The germline gives CDR1 ENHRY, CDR2 SYGVKD. The V end lost 6 bases, the J end lost 5 bases, and 11 bases lay between the germline ends. CDR3 size: 13 residues. This CDR3 is CAISAPGDQPQHF. CDR3 nucleotide sequence: TGTGCCATCAGCGCTCCGGGAGATCAGCCCCAGCATTTT.

The chain employs TRBV10-3 and TRBJ2-1; the match to TRBD2 covers 10 bases. V gave up 0 bases and J gave up 2 bases; unmatched junction bases: 13. CDR1 is ENHRY, CDR2 SYGVKD, per germline. The CDR3 length is 20 residues. The CDR3 DNA sequence: TGTGCCATCAGTGAGTCAACTAGCGGGATGAGTGGTCTTGCCTACAATGAGCAGTTCTTC. Protein sequence: CAISESTSGMSGLAYNEQFF.

The V call is TRBV5-4, the J call TRBJ1-2, with D unclear. The V end lost 1 base, the J end lost 9 bases, and 16 bases lay between the germline ends. Germline V lookup: CDR1 SGHNT, CDR2 YYREEE (reference sequence). This CDR3 contains 14 residues. CDR3 nucleotide sequence: TGTGCCAGCAGCTTGCTGGTAGGCCAGGCACGCTACACCTTC. Encoded protein: CASSLLVGQARYTF.

This rearrangement joins TRBV28 to TRBJ1-6; TRBD1 might be the D (5 bases). The CDR3 sequence is 14 residues long. In germline, CDR1 is MDHEN, CDR2 SYDVKM. V was trimmed by 8 bases and J by 7 bases, leaving 15 bases between them. The CDR3 nucleotides read TGTGCCAGCGAGAGGGACTCGAGAAATTCACCCCTCCACTTT. Translating it yields CASERDSRNSPLHF.

This rearrangement joins TRBV19 to TRBJ2-7, with 9 bases lining up with TRBD2. The CDR3 is 19 residues long. Germline trimming cut 5 bases from V and 0 bases from J; bases unmatched to any gene: 17. Germline V gene lookup returns CDR1 LNHDA and CDR2 SQIVND (reference sequence). The CDR3 DNA reads TGTGCCAGTAGTGGGCCCTCTCCCACTAGCGGGTGGACCTCCTACGAGCAGTACTTC. Translating gives CASSGPSPTSGWTSYEQYF.

The chain couples TRBV4-3 to TRBJ2-1; 9 positions agree with TRBD2. This CDR3 has 20 amino acids. Germline values: CDR1 LGHNA, CDR2 YSLEER. J was trimmed by 5 bases and V by 3 bases; bases with no gene match: 20. As DNA, the CDR3 is TGCGCCAGCAGCCACGGAATCATCCCGGCGGGAGGGTTTAGGAACAATGAGCAGTTCTTC. Protein: CASSHGIIPAGGFRNNEQFF.

The gene calls are TRBV5-5 and TRBJ2-2; TRBD1 might be the D (6 bases). Trimming shortened V by 0 bases and J by 1 base, and 16 bases separated the two germline ends. CDR1 SGHKS and CDR2 YYEKEE come from the germline V gene (reference sequence). This CDR3 has 18 residues. The CDR3 reads CASSLEEWTAENTGELFF. CDR3 nucleotides: TGTGCCAGCAGCTTGGAAGAATGGACAGCCGAGAACACCGGGGAGCTGTTTTTT.

The rearrangement joins TRBV6-5 to TRBJ2-5; unclear D gene. In germline, CDR1 is MNHEY, CDR2 SVGAGI. This CDR3 has 11 amino acids. Trimming removed 6 bases from V and 5 bases from J, with 7 bases in between. CDR3 amino acids: CASRREETQYF. The DNA of the CDR3 is TGTGCCAGCAGGCGAGAGGAGACCCAGTACTTC.

The chain couples TRBV27 to TRBJ1-2, with D unresolved. CDR1 MNHEY and CDR2 SMNVEV come from the germline V gene (reference sequence). V lost 4 bases and J lost 1, with 13 bases in between. This CDR3 spans 15 amino acids. CDR3 sequence reads: CASSWLPLVNYGYTF. The DNA of the CDR3 is TGTGCCAGCAGTTGGCTCCCCCTAGTTAACTATGGCTACACCTTC.

The V and J genes are TRBV11-2 and TRBJ2-1; a possible D gene is TRBD2 (5 bases). The CDR3 loop spans 14 amino acids. Per germline, CDR1 SGHAT and CDR2 FQNNGV. With 6 bases removed from V and 5 bases from J, the gap between germline ends came to 14 bases. CDR3 loop: CASSSPPGNNEQFF. In DNA form, the CDR3 reads TGTGCCAGCAGTTCCCCCCCCGGGAACAATGAGCAGTTCTTC.

CDR3 DNA sequence: TGTGCCAGCAGGGATAACGGGTACCCCTCCTACGAGCAGTACTTC. This sequence encodes CASRDNGYPSYEQYF. J is TRBJ2-7 and V is TRBV6-1, with D hard to call. Trimming pared 6 bases from V and 0 bases from J, leaving 15 bases between. CDR3 size: 15 residues. Germline CDR1 MNHNS, CDR2 SASEGT.

V gene TRBV5-1 combines with J gene TRBJ1-2; D ambiguous. Between the trimmed V and J ends, which lost 0 bases and 4 bases, there was a span of 10 bases. The V gene's germline CDR1 is SGHRS and CDR2 YFSETQ. The length of the CDR3 is 14 residues. CDR3 sequence reads: CASSLDTVSYGYTF. The CDR3 DNA reads as TGCGCCAGCAGCTTGGATACAGTTTCCTATGGCTACACCTTC.

This rearrangement joins TRBV14 to TRBJ2-7, with D maybe TRBD1 (5 bases). V shed 5 bases and J shed 6 bases, with 17 bases lying between them. Germline CDR1 is SGHDN and CDR2 is FVKESK. The CDR3 sequence is 14 residues long. The CDR3 DNA reads TGTGCCAGCAGCTTCCAGGGCCGGCGGAGCGAGCAGTACTTC. This sequence encodes CASSFQGRRSEQYF.

V and J are TRBV5-1 and TRBJ2-1; 8 bases are a match to TRBD1. The CDR3 spans 16 residues. Germline V gene data show CDR1 as SGHRS and CDR2 as YFSETQ. Trimming cost V 3 bases and J 3 bases; bases outside gene matches: 8. CDR3 loop: CASSWTQGTGYNEQFF. The DNA for the CDR3 is TGCGCCAGCAGCTGGACCCAGGGGACAGGCTACAATGAGCAGTTCTTC.

V gene TRBV10-3 combines with J gene TRBJ2-2; TRBD2 aligns across 13 bases. The germline V gene has CDR1 ENHRY and CDR2 SYGVKD. V gave up 6 bases and J gave up 8 bases; unmatched junction bases: 6. The CDR3 totals 15 residues. CDR3 in DNA: TGTGCCATCAGCAACGGACTAGCGGGAGAGGGGGAGCTGTTTTTT. Protein sequence: CAISNGLAGEGELFF.

The chain carries TRBV7-2 and TRBJ2-5, with TRBD2 identical over 8 bases. The CDR3 sequence is 16 residues long. The germline CDR1 and CDR2 sequences are SGHTA and FQGNSA. The V segment lost 5 bases and the J segment 4 bases; nucleotides outside the gene matches: 12. The CDR3 coding sequence is TGTGCCAGCAGCCCGAGTTCCGGGGGGGGTCCAGAGACCCAGTACTTC. Residues: CASSPSSGGGPETQYF.

The chain joins TRBV7-9 to TRBJ1-6; 9 nucleotides agree with TRBD1. Germline V gives CDR1 SEHNR, CDR2 FQNEAQ (reference sequence). Trimming at V came to 5 bases and at J to 6 bases, leaving 2 bases not matched to a gene. The CDR3 has 14 amino acids. CDR3: CASSRTGANSPLHF. DNA for the CDR3: TGTGCCAGCAGCAGGACAGGGGCTAATTCACCCCTCCACTTT.

The rearrangement joins TRBV18 to TRBJ2-7; TRBD2 matches at 8 bases. This CDR3 region has 15 residues. Trimming at V came to 3 bases and at J to 0 bases, leaving 4 bases not matched to a gene. Germline CDR1 KGHSH, CDR2 LQKENI. CDR3 amino acids: CASSPTSGDSYEQYF. The CDR3 region has the DNA TGTGCCAGCTCACCCACTAGCGGCGACTCCTACGAGCAGTACTTC.

V gene TRBV14 combines with J gene TRBJ2-1; the match to TRBD2 covers 11 bases. V trimming: 0 bases; J trimming: 11 bases; junction bases outside the gene matches: 6. CDR1 and CDR2 (germline): SGHDN, FVKESK. The CDR3 is made up of 15 amino acids. The chain's CDR3 is CASSQDSLAGGKQFF. Here the CDR3 DNA reads TGTGCCAGCAGCCAAGATTCGCTAGCGGGGGGCAAGCAGTTCTTC. Full variable domain (rest looked up from reference TRBV14 and TRBJ2-1): EAGVTQFPSHSVIEKGQTVTLRCDPISGHDNLYWYRRVMGKEIKFLLHFVKESKQDESGMPNNRFLAERTGGTYSTLKVQPAELEDSGVYFCASSQDSLAGGKQFFGPGTRLTVL.

This rearrangement joins TRBV25-1 to TRBJ1-4, with unresolved D. V dropped 6 bases and J dropped 7 bases, with 3 bases sitting between them. This CDR3 has 10 amino acids. Germline CDR1 and CDR2: MGHDK and SYGVNS. The CDR3 coding sequence is TGTGCCAGCAGCAGTGAAAAACTGTTTTTT. It yields the protein CASSSEKLFF.

This chain connects TRBV4-2 to TRBJ2-2; 10 bases line up with TRBD2. V was pared by 0 bases and J by 4 bases, with 14 bases of the junction left unmatched. The CDR3 sequence is 20 residues long. CDR1 and CDR2 (germline): LGHNA, YNFKEQ. CDR3 sequence (DNA): TGTGCCAGCAGCCAAGAACCTTTCCTCCTAGCGGGAGTAACCACCGGGGAGCTGTTTTTT. It encodes CASSQEPFLLAGVTTGELFF.

CDR3 sequence (DNA): TGTGCCAGCAGCCGGGGGGGTAATGATTCACCCCTCCACTTT. This translates into CASSRGGNDSPLHF. The rearrangement joins TRBV5-6 to TRBJ1-6, with D perhaps TRBD1 (5 bases). From germline, CDR1 is SGHDT and CDR2 YYEEEE. Trimming pared 4 bases from V and 8 bases from J, leaving 13 bases between. The CDR3 runs 14 residues.

The rearrangement uses TRBV10-3 and TRBJ1-1; tentatively, D is TRBD1 (6 bases). Trimming shortened V by 4 bases and J by 10 bases, and 16 bases separated the two germline ends. There are 13 residues in the CDR3. Germline CDR1 and CDR2: ENHRY and SYGVKD. CDR3 region: CAISAGTPLGAFF. The CDR3, as DNA: TGTGCCATCAGTGCCGGGACACCCCTGGGAGCTTTCTTT.